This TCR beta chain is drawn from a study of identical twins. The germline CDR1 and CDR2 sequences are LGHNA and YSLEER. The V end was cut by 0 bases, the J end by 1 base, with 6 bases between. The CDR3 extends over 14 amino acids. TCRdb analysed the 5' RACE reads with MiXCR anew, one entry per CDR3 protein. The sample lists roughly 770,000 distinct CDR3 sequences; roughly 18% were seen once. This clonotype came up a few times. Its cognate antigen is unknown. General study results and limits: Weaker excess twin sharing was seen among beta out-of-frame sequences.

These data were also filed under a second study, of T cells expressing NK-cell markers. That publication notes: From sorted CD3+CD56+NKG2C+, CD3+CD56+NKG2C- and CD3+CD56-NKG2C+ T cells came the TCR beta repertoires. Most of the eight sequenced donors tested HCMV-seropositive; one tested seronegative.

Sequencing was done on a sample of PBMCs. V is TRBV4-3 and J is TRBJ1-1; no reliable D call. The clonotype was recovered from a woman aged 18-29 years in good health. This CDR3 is CASSQDRWNTEAFF. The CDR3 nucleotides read TGCGCCAGCAGCCAAGATAGGTGGAACACTGAAGCTTTCTTT.